This is a list of T cell receptor beta chains from one sample in a study of shared clonotypes between healthy human individuals. The assay was immunoSEQ multiplex PCR, and TCRdb's table has in-frame clones only and misses some. The data show fewer than 1.4 million clones, approximately 80% seen once. The sample was memory CD4+ T cells from PBMCs. These TCRs come from a man aged 18 to 30 in good health. Some clones in this sample may be carry-over from other donors' samples. CDR3s include the opening cysteine and the closing phenylalanine or tryptophan. A D gene is named only where the DNA matches it firmly. Size is omitted from some rows. Given values are once, few, many or a class for expanded clones.

j_gene,v_gene,d_gene,abundance,CDR3aa,CDR3nt
TRBJ1-1,TRBV18,NA,NA,CASSPRARENTEAFF,TGTGCCAGCTCACCACGGGCCCGAGAGAACACTGAAGCTTTCTTT
TRBJ2-7,TRBV9,TRBD2,NA,CASSVTPSGIYEQYF,TGTGCCAGCAGCGTAACTCCTAGCGGGATTTACGAGCAGTACTTC
TRBJ2-7,TRBV27,NA,many,CASSLGFEQYF,TGTGCCAGCAGTTTGGGATTCGAGCAGTACTTC
TRBJ2-1,TRBV2,NA,few,CASSDEVGIHEQFF,TGTGCCAGCAGTGACGAAGTTGGGATCCATGAGCAGTTCTTC
TRBJ2-5,TRBV9,TRBD1,NA,CASSEGQPQETQYF,TGTGCCAGCAGCGAGGGACAGCCACAAGAGACCCAGTACTTC
TRBJ2-1,TRBV9,NA,NA,CASSVRASPNEQFF,TGTGCCAGCAGCGTAAGGGCTAGTCCAAATGAGCAGTTCTTC
TRBJ2-2,TRBV18,NA,many,CASSEYGGSWELFF,TGTGCCAGCTCAGAGTACGGGGGAAGCTGGGAGCTGTTTTTT
TRBJ2-7,TRBV9,TRBD2,NA,CASSPGGLAGDYEQYF,TGTGCCAGCAGCCCAGGGGGACTAGCGGGAGACTACGAGCAGTACTTC
TRBJ1-1,TRBV7-9,TRBD1,NA,CASSSQGGTEAFF,TGTGCCAGCAGCTCGCAGGGGGGCACTGAAGCTTTCTTT
TRBJ1-1,TRBV5-4,NA,NA,CASSDGGWNTEAFF,TGTGCCAGCAGCGACGGCGGTTGGAACACTGAAGCTTTCTTT
TRBJ1-2,TRBV2,NA,few,CASSEWGGGYGYTF,TGTGCCAGCAGTGAATGGGGCGGGGGCTATGGCTACACCTTC
TRBJ1-1,TRBV11-2,NA,NA,CASSRLGVFSTEAFF,TGTGCCAGCAGCCGCCTGGGGGTTTTCTCCACTGAAGCTTTCTTT
TRBJ2-2,TRBV11-3,TRBD2,NA,CASSPPTGLGDTGELFF,TGTGCCAGCAGCCCCCCGACGGGACTAGGTGACACCGGGGAGCTGTTTTTT
TRBJ2-7,TRBV11-2,TRBD2,NA,CASSSTSGRAWEQYF,TGTGCCAGCAGTTCTACTAGCGGGAGGGCCTGGGAGCAGTACTTC
TRBJ2-5,TRBV20-1,NA,few,CSAVRGETQYF,TGCAGTGCAGTTAGGGGCGAGACCCAGTACTTC
TRBJ2-5,TRBV9,NA,NA,CASSVVPVSETQYF,TGTGCCAGCAGCGTAGTCCCGGTGTCCGAGACCCAGTACTTC
TRBJ2-1,TRBV7-2,TRBD2,NA,CASLRAAGGVNEQFF,TGTGCCAGCTTGAGAGCTGCGGGAGGAGTTAATGAGCAGTTCTTC
TRBJ2-7,TRBV11-2,NA,NA,CASSSLSPRTGTPIYEQYF,TGTGCCAGCAGCTCTTTATCCCCTCGAACCGGGACACCCATCTACGAGCAGTACTTC
TRBJ2-5,TRBV13,NA,NA,CATARTQETQYF,TGTGCCACCGCTAGGACCCAAGAGACCCAGTACTTC
TRBJ2-1,TRBV6-5,NA,NA,CASSPSGSYNEQFF,TGTGCCAGCAGCCCCTCCGGTAGCTACAATGAGCAGTTCTTC
TRBJ2-7,TRBV6-1,NA,NA,CASSSIDKTYEQYF,TGTGCCAGCAGTTCTATCGACAAGACCTACGAGCAGTACTTC
TRBJ2-2,TRBV7-9,NA,NA,CASSLEAGANTGELFF,TGTGCCAGCAGCTTAGAGGCGGGCGCGAACACCGGGGAGCTGTTTTTT
TRBJ2-1,TRBV5-5,NA,NA,CASSLRLGTVEFF,TGTGCCAGCAGCTTGCGGCTCGGGACGGTGGAGTTCTTC
TRBJ1-4,TRBV6-5,TRBD1,NA,CASSGTGGRGEKLFF,TGTGCCAGCAGTGGAACAGGGGGAAGAGGGGAAAAACTGTTTTTT
TRBJ2-1,TRBV7-9,TRBD1,NA,CASSWGQGEFF,TGTGCCAGCAGCTGGGGACAGGGAGAGTTCTTC
TRBJ1-2,TRBV4-3,TRBD1,NA,CASSYNHRGPNYGYTF,TGCGCCAGCAGTTACAATCACAGGGGTCCAAACTATGGCTACACCTTC
TRBJ1-2,TRBV4-2,TRBD1,NA,CASSTDRAVSGYTF,TGTGCCAGCAGTACGGACAGGGCTGTGTCTGGCTACACCTTC
TRBJ2-3,TRBV29-1,NA,NA,CSVPAGESQTDTQYF,TGCAGCGTTCCCGCAGGGGAGTCCCAAACAGATACGCAGTATTTT
TRBJ2-3,TRBV2,NA,NA,CASRPGTDTQYF,TGTGCCAGCAGACCAGGGACAGATACGCAGTATTTT
TRBJ1-1,TRBV19,NA,NA,CASRVSVNTEAFF,TGTGCCAGTAGAGTTTCGGTGAACACTGAAGCTTTCTTT
TRBJ1-5,TRBV2,NA,few,CASSDRYPNQPQHF,TGTGCCAGCAGTGACAGGTATCCTAATCAGCCCCAGCATTTT
TRBJ1-2,TRBV10-3,NA,NA,CAISDQTQYGYTF,TGTGCCATCAGTGATCAAACCCAATATGGCTACACCTTC
TRBJ1-1,TRBV20-1,NA,once,CSASTGFAFF,TGCAGTGCTAGTACTGGGTTCGCTTTCTTT
TRBJ2-5,TRBV28,NA,NA,CASSLLGPQETQYF,TGTGCCAGCAGTTTACTAGGGCCTCAAGAGACCCAGTACTTC
TRBJ2-3,TRBV5-8,NA,NA,CAWGGTGSSRLTDTQYF,TGTGCCTGGGGAGGAACAGGGAGTAGCCGGCTGACAGATACGCAGTATTTT
TRBJ1-1,TRBV27,NA,NA,CASTVTGGTEAFF,TGTGCCAGCACCGTCACGGGGGGCACTGAAGCTTTCTTT
TRBJ1-3,TRBV7-2,NA,once,CASSLSFENTIYF,TGTGCCAGCAGCTTGTCGTTCGAAAACACCATATATTTT
TRBJ2-2,TRBV19,NA,NA,CASTSGPGTGELFF,TGTGCCAGTACCTCGGGACCGGGCACCGGGGAGCTGTTTTTT
TRBJ2-3,TRBV5-6,NA,NA,CASSPISGSTDTQYF,TGTGCCAGCAGCCCGATTAGCGGAAGCACAGATACGCAGTATTTT
TRBJ2-7,TRBV19,TRBD1,once,CACAIRDRGDEQYF,TGTGCCTGCGCCATCCGGGACAGGGGGGACGAGCAGTACTTC
TRBJ2-7,TRBV7-2,NA,NA,CASSFSRVREQYF,TGTGCCAGCAGCTTTTCCAGGGTCCGTGAGCAGTACTTC
TRBJ1-4,TRBV29-1,TRBD1,NA,CSVEGTGENEKLFF,TGCAGCGTTGAGGGAACAGGGGAGAATGAAAAACTGTTTTTT
TRBJ2-1,TRBV7-3,NA,NA,CASSRASYNEQFF,TGTGCCAGCAGCCGCGCTTCCTACAATGAGCAGTTCTTC
TRBJ1-5,TRBV6-1,TRBD1,NA,CASSSPGQGVPSQHF,TGTGCCAGCAGTTCACCGGGACAGGGGGTCCCGAGCCAGCATTTT
TRBJ1-1,TRBV10-3,NA,few,CAIMGRENTEAFF,TGTGCCATCATGGGGAGGGAGAACACTGAAGCTTTCTTT
TRBJ2-3,TRBV10-1,NA,NA,CASSESPATDTQYF,TGCGCCAGCAGTGAGAGCCCAGCCACAGATACGCAGTATTTT
TRBJ2-5,TRBV5-1,NA,NA,CASSPRFDGQTQYF,TGCGCCAGCAGCCCACGCTTCGACGGACAGACCCAGTACTTC
TRBJ2-2,TRBV6-5,TRBD2,NA,CASGLAAKGELFF,TGTGCCAGCGGGCTAGCGGCGAAGGGGGAGCTGTTTTTT
TRBJ2-1,TRBV11-2,TRBD2,many,CASSFSGTLGEQFF,TGTGCCAGCAGCTTTAGCGGGACCCTCGGTGAGCAGTTCTTC
TRBJ2-2,TRBV12-5,NA,NA,CASGPNTGELFF,TGTGCTAGTGGGCCTAACACCGGGGAGCTGTTTTTT
TRBJ2-1,TRBV30,TRBD2,NA,CAWRTSAEQFF,TGTGCCTGGAGGACTAGCGCTGAGCAGTTCTTC
TRBJ1-1,TRBV7-9,NA,NA,CASSLGHQNTEAFF,TGTGCCAGCAGCTTAGGCCACCAGAACACTGAAGCTTTCTTT
TRBJ2-7,TRBV7-9,TRBD2,NA,CASSLGAGGTYEQYF,TGTGCCAGCAGCTTAGGCGCGGGAGGGACCTACGAGCAGTACTTC
TRBJ2-2,TRBV6-4,TRBD1,once,CASRPQGANTGELFF,TGTGCCAGCAGGCCTCAGGGGGCGAACACCGGGGAGCTGTTTTTT
TRBJ2-4,TRBV5-6,NA,NA,CASSSWAAAKNTQYF,TGTGCCAGCAGCTCTTGGGCAGCCGCCAAAAACACTCAGTACTTC
TRBJ2-5,TRBV4-3,NA,NA,CASSPQVGEGETQYF,TGCGCCAGCAGCCCCCAGGTGGGGGAAGGGGAGACCCAGTACTTC
TRBJ1-3,TRBV5-4,NA,NA,CASTSPTGNTIYF,TGTGCCAGCACTTCACCGACGGGAAACACCATATATTTT